This is a list of T cell receptor beta chains from one sample in a study of T-cell reconstitution after alpha-beta-depleted transplantation in children. TCRdb analysed the PCR reads with MiXCR anew, one entry per CDR3 protein. The sample has some 390,000 distinct CDR3 sequences; just over 20% are singletons. The specimen was PBMCs from the stem cell graft donor, collected from the stem cell graft. The receptor source for this set is a human donor who donated a stem cell graft to a child with acute myeloid leukemia. CDR3s include the opening cysteine and the closing phenylalanine or tryptophan. Fields, in order: V gene, D gene, J gene, clone size, CDR3 protein, CDR3 DNA. D genes are given only for firm matches. The listing skips clone size in some rows; elsewhere it reads once, few, many or a size class.

TRBV7-9	-	TRBJ2-1	-	CASTKMVRSSYNEQFF	TGTGCCAGCACAAAAATGGTACGAAGCTCCTACAATGAGCAGTTCTTC
TRBV29-1	TRBD2	TRBJ2-1	few	CSHNGGGYSYNEQFF	TGCAGCCACAACGGGGGGGGATACTCCTACAATGAGCAGTTCTTC
TRBV24-1	-	TRBJ2-1	-	CATSDVGTSYNEQFF	TGTGCCACCAGTGATGTCGGGACCTCCTACAATGAGCAGTTCTTC
TRBV5-1	TRBD1	TRBJ2-7	-	CASSLPGDRVYEQYF	TGCGCCAGCAGCCTGCCCGGGGACAGGGTCTACGAGCAGTACTTC
TRBV7-2	-	TRBJ2-7	-	CASSLAYVTYEQYF	TGTGCCAGCAGCTTAGCATACGTAACCTACGAGCAGTACTTC
TRBV12-3/TRBV12-4	TRBD2	TRBJ2-5	few	CASSSGRSATQYF	TGTGCCAGCAGTAGCGGGAGATCGGCGACCCAGTACTTC
TRBV12-3/TRBV12-4	TRBD2	TRBJ2-1	-	CASSQIGTRSYNEQFF	TGTGCCAGCAGCCAAATCGGGACTAGATCTTACAATGAGCAGTTCTTC
TRBV27	-	TRBJ2-7	few	CASSRSAGSYEQYF	TGTGCCAGCAGTCGGTCTGCAGGATCCTACGAGCAGTACTTC
TRBV30	TRBD2	TRBJ2-5	-	CACRWEGETQYF	TGTGCCTGTAGATGGGAGGGAGAGACCCAGTACTTC
TRBV5-1	-	TRBJ2-1	-	CASGDLHSYNEQFF	TGCGCCAGCGGGGACTTACACTCCTACAATGAGCAGTTCTTC
TRBV9	TRBD2	TRBJ2-3	-	CASSEGTSGRDTQYF	TGTGCCAGCAGCGAAGGGACTAGCGGCAGAGATACGCAGTATTTT
TRBV29-1	TRBD1	TRBJ1-1	many	CSVVYRTGTLNTEAFF	TGCAGCGTTGTTTATAGGACAGGGACACTGAACACTGAAGCTTTCTTT
TRBV24-1	-	TRBJ2-5	few	CATSGADQETQYF	TGTGCCACCAGTGGGGCAGATCAAGAGACCCAGTACTTC
TRBV29-1	TRBD1	TRBJ1-3	-	CSVTTQGASGNTIYF	TGCAGCGTCACCACACAGGGGGCTTCTGGAAACACCATATATTTT
TRBV5-1	TRBD2	TRBJ2-1	many	CASSLLAGAYNEQFF	TGCGCCAGCAGCTTACTAGCGGGAGCCTACAATGAGCAGTTCTTC
TRBV24-1	-	TRBJ2-4	-	CATSDYGNIQYF	TGTGCCACCAGTGATTACGGAAACATTCAGTACTTC
TRBV20-1	TRBD2	TRBJ2-7	-	CSARLQSRASGTHEQYF	TGCAGTGCTAGGCTCCAGAGCCGGGCTAGCGGGACCCACGAGCAGTACTTC
TRBV7-9	TRBD2	TRBJ2-7	-	CASSPRLGSGKSYEQYF	TGTGCCAGCAGCCCGCGGTTAGGTAGCGGGAAATCCTACGAGCAGTACTTC
TRBV28	-	TRBJ2-3	-	CASSFRTGDTQYF	TGTGCCAGCAGTTTCAGGACGGGCGATACGCAGTATTTT
TRBV20-1	TRBD2	TRBJ2-3	many	CSASPGLAGRTDTQYF	TGCAGTGCTAGCCCGGGACTAGCGGGCCGCACAGATACGCAGTATTTT
TRBV20-1	-	TRBJ2-1	few	CSARAETGGLISSYNEQFF	TGCAGTGCTAGAGCCGAGACTGGTGGGCTCATAAGCTCCTACAATGAGCAGTTCTTC
TRBV9	TRBD2	TRBJ2-7	-	CASSAGTSGSGEQYF	TGTGCCAGCAGCGCCGGAACTAGCGGGAGCGGCGAGCAGTACTTC
TRBV28	-	TRBJ2-7	few	CASTSGQGSYEQYF	TGTGCCAGCACCTCGGGGCAGGGATCCTACGAGCAGTACTTC
TRBV6-2/TRBV6-3	-	TRBJ1-2	few	CASTDRIYGYTF	TGTGCCAGCACCGACAGGATATATGGCTACACCTTC
TRBV10-2	TRBD2	TRBJ2-5	few	CASSERTSVETQYF	TGCGCCAGCAGTGAGCGGACTAGCGTAGAGACCCAGTACTTC
TRBV15	TRBD2	TRBJ2-2	many	CATSRPGLADNTGELFF	TGTGCCACCAGCAGACCGGGACTAGCGGACAACACCGGGGAGCTGTTTTTT
TRBV20-1	TRBD2	TRBJ2-2	few	CSALSSGANTGELFF	TGCAGTGCTCTATCTAGCGGGGCGAACACCGGGGAGCTGTTTTTT
TRBV18	-	TRBJ1-1	few	CASSPRDTLNTEAFF	TGTGCCAGCTCACCACGCGACACCTTGAACACTGAAGCTTTCTTT
TRBV5-5	-	TRBJ2-7	few	CASMETASYEQYF	TGTGCCAGCATGGAGACAGCCTCCTACGAGCAGTACTTC
TRBV4-1	TRBD1	TRBJ2-7	-	CASSQGTGLYEQYF	TGCGCCAGCAGCCAAGGGACAGGGCTCTACGAGCAGTACTTC
TRBV12-3/TRBV12-4	TRBD2	TRBJ2-3	-	CASSLSVRGLRYGGSTDTQYF	TGTGCCAGCAGTTTAAGCGTTAGGGGACTACGCTATGGGGGTAGCACAGATACGCAGTATTTT
TRBV20-1	-	TRBJ2-1	many	CSADPYNEQFF	TGCAGTGCAGATCCATACAATGAGCAGTTCTTC
TRBV20-1	TRBD2	TRBJ2-5	many	CSATGTSGRRYGETQYF	TGCAGTGCAACTGGGACTAGCGGGAGGCGATACGGTGAGACCCAGTACTTC
TRBV12-3/TRBV12-4	-	TRBJ2-1	few	CASSPVNEQFF	TGTGCCAGCAGCCCGGTCAATGAGCAGTTCTTC
TRBV28	-	TRBJ2-5	-	CASRDTPQGWQETQYF	TGTGCCAGCAGAGATACTCCCCAGGGTTGGCAAGAGACCCAGTACTTC
TRBV29-1	-	TRBJ1-1	many	CSVVGPNMNTEAFF	TGCAGCGTTGTGGGGCCCAACATGAACACTGAAGCTTTCTTT
TRBV5-1	-	TRBJ1-1	-	CASSLIGAGTEAFF	TGCGCCAGCAGCTTGATCGGGGCCGGGACTGAAGCTTTCTTT
TRBV5-1	TRBD2	TRBJ2-1	-	CASSLSSGTSGGKPYNEQFF	TGCGCCAGCAGCTTGTCGTCCGGGACTAGCGGGGGTAAGCCCTACAATGAGCAGTTCTTC
TRBV5-1	-	TRBJ1-3	-	CASSNTGRPLSGNTIYF	TGCGCCAGCAGCAATACGGGACGGCCGTTGTCTGGAAACACCATATATTTT
TRBV4-1	-	TRBJ2-1	few	CASSQGGGTSSYNEQFF	TGCGCCAGCAGCCAAGGGGGGGGCACCTCTTCCTACAATGAGCAGTTCTTC
TRBV5-1	-	TRBJ2-5	few	CASSLGSETQYF	TGTGCCAGCAGTCTGGGGAGTGAGACCCAGTACTTC